Listed below are T cell receptor beta chains from one sample, sequenced in a study of read filtering for tumor transcriptome and immune sequencing. TCRdb re-called the reads through MiXCR, storing one row per CDR3 protein. The profile shows roughly 130,000 distinct CDR3 sequences, 13% of them singletons. The sequencing input was a population of CD138-negative cells sorted from bone marrow. Receptors originate from a donor older than 35 with multiple myeloma. The CDR3 runs from the conserved cysteine through the conserved F or W. A D gene is named only where the DNA matches it firmly. Only part of the rows carry a size: once, few, many, or a class if the clone is expanded.

v_call	j_call	d_call	clone_size	cdr3_nt	cdr3_aa
TRBV2	TRBJ1-1	.	few	TGTGCCAGCAGCGGACGGATGAACACTGAAGCTTTCTTT	CASSGRMNTEAFF
TRBV27	TRBJ2-7	.	many	TGTGCCAGCACCCGGTCCTACGAGCAGTACTTC	CASTRSYEQYF
TRBV7-2	TRBJ1-5	.	many	TGTGCCAGCAGCTTAGCCCCCCAGGGGAGTCAGCCCCAGCATTTT	CASSLAPQGSQPQHF
TRBV7-9	TRBJ1-2	.	few	TGTGCCAGCAGCTTGGCAGGGATCCCTTATGGCTACACCTTC	CASSLAGIPYGYTF
TRBV10-2	TRBJ1-5	.	many	TGCGCCAGCAGTGAGTCCAAGGACAGTGGACAGCCCCAGCATTTT	CASSESKDSGQPQHF
TRBV4-2	TRBJ2-7	.	.	TGTGCCAGCAGCCAAGATAGTCGGCCCTACGAGCAGTACTTC	CASSQDSRPYEQYF
TRBV6-2/TRBV6-3	TRBJ2-1	TRBD1	.	TGTGCCAGCAGAGTCATAGGGGGCGATTACAACGAGCAGTTCTTC	CASRVIGGDYNEQFF
TRBV20-1	TRBJ2-1	TRBD2	many	TGCAGTGCTAGAGATTACTCCAGCGGGAGCTCGCTTGAGCAGTTCTTC	CSARDYSSGSSLEQFF
TRBV23-1	TRBJ2-2	TRBD1	few	TGCGCCAGCAGTCAGGCGATAACAGGGGGCCGGACCGGGGAGCTGTTTTTT	CASSQAITGGRTGELFF
TRBV13	TRBJ2-1	.	many	TGTGCCAGCAGCCCCTATCCTGGCAATGAGCAGTTCTTC	CASSPYPGNEQFF
TRBV6-8	TRBJ2-5	.	many	TGTGCCAGCAGCCCTCTAGGAGAGACCCAGTACTTC	CASSPLGETQYF
TRBV7-3	TRBJ2-1	TRBD1	many	TGTGCCAGCAGTCTTCCGGGACAGGGAGTCAATGAGCAGTTCTTC	CASSLPGQGVNEQFF
TRBV20-1	TRBJ1-5	TRBD1	few	TGCAGTGCTGGGACAGGACCAAATCAGCCCCAGCATTTT	CSAGTGPNQPQHF
TRBV2	TRBJ2-5	.	many	TGTGCCAGCATGGACGGACTACCCGAAGAGACCCAGTACTTC	CASMDGLPEETQYF